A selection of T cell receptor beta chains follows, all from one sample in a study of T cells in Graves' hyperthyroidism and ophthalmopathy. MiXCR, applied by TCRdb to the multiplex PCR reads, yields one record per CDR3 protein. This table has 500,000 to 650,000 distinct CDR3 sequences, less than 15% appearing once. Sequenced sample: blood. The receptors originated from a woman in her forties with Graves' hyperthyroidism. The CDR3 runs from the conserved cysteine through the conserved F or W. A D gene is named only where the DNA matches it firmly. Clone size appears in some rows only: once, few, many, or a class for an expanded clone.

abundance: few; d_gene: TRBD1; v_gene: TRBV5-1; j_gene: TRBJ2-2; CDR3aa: CASSFRDRSGTGELFF; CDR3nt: TGCGCCAGCAGCTTCCGGGACAGAAGTGGCACCGGGGAGCTGTTTTTT
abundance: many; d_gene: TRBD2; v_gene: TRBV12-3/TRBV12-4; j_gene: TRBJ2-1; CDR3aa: CASSLQAGVSNEQFF; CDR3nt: TGTGCCAGCAGTTTACAAGCGGGAGTGTCCAATGAGCAGTTCTTC
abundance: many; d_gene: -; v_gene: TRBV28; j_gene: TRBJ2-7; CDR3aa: CASSWGGSYYEQYF; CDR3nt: TGTGCCAGCAGTTGGGGCGGAAGCTACTACGAGCAGTACTTC
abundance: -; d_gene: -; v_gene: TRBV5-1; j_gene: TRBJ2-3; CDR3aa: CASSLDGIFTDTQYF; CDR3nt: TGCGCCAGCAGCTTGGACGGGATTTTCACAGATACGCAGTATTTT
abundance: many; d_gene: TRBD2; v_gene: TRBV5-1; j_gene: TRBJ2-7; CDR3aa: CASSLGDGSGRVDEQYF; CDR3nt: TGCGCCAGCAGCTTGGGGGACGGAAGCGGGAGGGTGGACGAGCAGTACTTC
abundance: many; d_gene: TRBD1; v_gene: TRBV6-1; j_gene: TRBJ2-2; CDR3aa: CASSWGTGNTGELFF; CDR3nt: TGTGCCAGCAGCTGGGGGACAGGGAACACCGGGGAGCTGTTTTTT
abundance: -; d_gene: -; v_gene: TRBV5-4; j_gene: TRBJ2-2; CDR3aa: CASSFEQATGELFF; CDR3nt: TGTGCCAGCAGCTTCGAGCAGGCCACCGGGGAGCTGTTTTTT
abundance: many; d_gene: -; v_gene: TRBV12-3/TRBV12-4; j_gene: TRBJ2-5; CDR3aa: CASSEDLVGAPGETQYF; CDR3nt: TGTGCCAGCAGTGAGGACCTAGTGGGAGCCCCCGGGGAGACCCAGTACTTC
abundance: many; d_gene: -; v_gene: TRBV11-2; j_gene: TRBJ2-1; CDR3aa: CASSSLHGTNNEQFF; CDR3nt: TGTGCCAGCAGTTCGCTCCACGGGACGAACAATGAGCAGTTCTTC
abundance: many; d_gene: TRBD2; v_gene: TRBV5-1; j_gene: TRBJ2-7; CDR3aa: CASSKTGLAATYEQYF; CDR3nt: TGCGCCAGCAGCAAAACGGGACTAGCGGCTACCTACGAGCAGTACTTC
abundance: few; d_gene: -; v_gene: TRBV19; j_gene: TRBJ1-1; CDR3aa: CASRGPRTEAFF; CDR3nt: TGTGCCAGTAGGGGGCCAAGGACTGAAGCTTTCTTT
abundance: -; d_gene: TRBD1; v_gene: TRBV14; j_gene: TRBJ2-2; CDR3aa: CASSQPRQGWTGELFF; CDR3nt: TGTGCCAGCAGCCAACCGAGACAGGGGTGGACCGGGGAGCTGTTTTTT